These 25 T cell receptor beta chains share one sample of origin, sequenced in a study of PD-1 blockade in classical Hodgkin lymphoma. Every patient experienced relapse after autologous stem cell transplantation, and brentuximab vedotin exposure varied. Sequencing used immunoSEQ multiplex PCR; TCRdb keeps in-frame clones, though not all of them. The sample shows roughly 31,000 clones, more than 65% of them seen only once. Sequencing used peripheral blood mononuclear cells (PBMCs), obtained before the second cycle of nivolumab. These receptors originate from a human donor with classical Hodgkin lymphoma.

The chain employs TRBV14 and TRBJ1-2; no reliable D call. The CDR3 is made up of 14 amino acids. CDR1 SGHDN and CDR2 FVKESK come from the germline V gene. V lost 5 bases to trimming and J lost 2 bases, with 12 bases between them. CDR3 nucleotide sequence: TGTGCCAGCAGCGCCCAACATGGGAACTATGGCTACACCTTC. It is translated as CASSAQHGNYGYTF.

As concerns this clone: One end of the junction varies from germline; a read error may be responsible. V and J are TRBV11-2 and TRBJ1-1, with 8 bases that match TRBD1. The CDR3 totals 16 residues. Per the germline V gene, CDR1 is SGHAT and CDR2 is FQNNGV. CDR3 sequence: CASRPGGASTNAEAFF. CDR3 sequence (DNA): TGTGCCAGCAGACCAGGGGGCGCATCTACGAACGCTGAAGCTTTCTTT.

This chain connects TRBV11-2 to TRBJ1-1; 12 positions match TRBD1. V shed 1 base, J shed 5 bases, and the junction held 11 bases outside the gene matches. The CDR3 extends over 18 amino acids. In germline, CDR1 is SGHAT, CDR2 FQNNGV. CDR3 in amino acids: CASSLGVGTGGEGTEAFF. CDR3 bases: TGTGCCAGCAGCTTAGGAGTTGGGACAGGGGGCGAGGGAACTGAAGCTTTCTTT.

This clone has only a few counts. The chain combines TRBV5-1 with TRBJ2-2; D is possibly TRBD1 (5 bases). With 3 bases removed from V and 6 bases from J, the gap between germline ends came to 15 bases. Germline V lookup: CDR1 SGHRS, CDR2 YFSETQ. The CDR3 totals 15 residues. The CDR3, as DNA: TGCGCCAGCAGCTCTAGACAGCCTGGAGCCGGGGAGCTGTTTTTT. Amino acid sequence: CASSSRQPGAGELFF.

The genes are TRBV7-9 and TRBJ1-3; maybe TRBD1 (5 bases). This CDR3 is built from 12 residues. Per germline, CDR1 SEHNR and CDR2 FQNEAQ (reference sequence). Trimming shortened V by 5 bases and J by 4 bases, and 6 bases separated the two germline ends. Here the CDR3 reads CASSRQGNTIYF. DNA for the CDR3: TGTGCCAGCAGCAGACAGGGAAACACCATATATTTT.

The CDR3 here is CATKTASNQPQHF. The CDR3 nucleotides are TGTGCCACGAAGACGGCCAGCAATCAGCCCCAGCATTTT. This chain uses TRBV19 with TRBJ1-5; D is ambiguous. The germline CDR1 and CDR2 sequences are LNHDA and SQIVND (reference sequence). V was shortened by 10 bases and J by 1 base, with 11 bases between the two germline ends. The CDR3 covers 13 residues.

Concerning this clone: One end of the junction fails to match germline, which may point to a read error. The chain couples TRBV7-9 to TRBJ1-3; D might be TRBD1 (6 bases). Looked up from germline, CDR1 is SEHNR and CDR2 is FQNEAQ (reference sequence). The CDR3 has 11 amino acids. CDR3 region: CAGRGGNTIYF. In DNA form, the CDR3 reads TGTGCCGGCAGGGGAGGAAACACCATATATTTT.

The rearrangement links TRBV5-6 to TRBJ2-2; D uncertain. The V and J ends lost 0 bases and 3 bases respectively, with 6 bases between them. This CDR3 has 14 amino acids. Germline lookup yields CDR1 SGHDT and CDR2 YYEEEE. CDR3 DNA: TGTGCCAGCAGCTTGGGGGATTACACCGGGGAGCTGTTTTTT. Translation gives CASSLGDYTGELFF.

In this sample, this clone is medium-sized. The chain recombines TRBV7-8 with TRBJ1-5, with D unclear. Germline CDR1 reads SGHVS; CDR2 reads FQNEAQ. The V and J ends lost 1 base and 4 bases respectively, with 8 bases between them. The CDR3 length is 14 residues. CDR3 sequence (DNA): TGTGCCAGCAGCTTAGTTCCTGCGAATCAGCCCCAGCATTTT. Residues: CASSLVPANQPQHF.

The chain employs TRBV18 and TRBJ1-4, with D tentatively TRBD1 (6 bases). V was cut by 3 bases and J by 6 bases, with 8 bases left in between. Germline V gene sequence: CDR1 KGHSH, CDR2 LQKENI. The CDR3 is made up of 13 amino acids. The CDR3 protein is CASSPTGYEKLFF. DNA of the CDR3: TGTGCCAGCTCACCTACAGGGTATGAAAAACTGTTTTTT.

The rearrangement links TRBV6-5 to TRBJ2-1; 10 nucleotides line up with TRBD2. V shed 0 bases, J shed 8 bases, and the junction held 7 bases outside the gene matches. The length of the CDR3 is 16 residues. Germline values: CDR1 MNHEY, CDR2 SVGAGI. CDR3 region: CASSYSSGRPGYEQFF. As DNA, the CDR3 is TGTGCCAGCAGTTACTCTAGCGGGAGGCCGGGGTATGAGCAGTTCTTC.

This clone was observed a few times. This sequence joins TRBV5-4 and TRBJ2-1, with 10 positions matching TRBD2. Trimming cost V 4 bases and J 5 bases; bases outside gene matches: 3. Per the germline V gene, CDR1 is SGHNT and CDR2 is YYREEE (reference sequence). CDR3 length equals 14 residues. Here the CDR3 reads CASSQLAGHNEQFF. CDR3 bases: TGTGCCAGCAGCCAACTAGCGGGACACAATGAGCAGTTCTTC.

The V call is TRBV6-6, the J call TRBJ1-3; D is uncertain. The germline CDR1 and CDR2 sequences are MNHNY and SVGAGI (reference sequence). This CDR3 spans 13 amino acids. Trimming cost V 2 bases and J 10 bases, with 12 bases left between them. CDR3 sequence (DNA): TGTGCCAGCAGTTACGGGGTAGGGTCGACCATATATTTT. This codes for CASSYGVGSTIYF.

This rearrangement joins TRBV15 to TRBJ2-7, with a tentative D call TRBD2 (5 bases). Germline assignment: CDR1 LNHNV and CDR2 YYDKDF (reference sequence). The CDR3 sequence is 13 residues long. Trimming left V 2 bases short and J 2 bases short, with 7 bases between. The CDR3 loop reads CATSRLGTYEQYF. CDR3 sequence (DNA): TGTGCCACCAGCAGACTCGGGACCTACGAGCAGTACTTC.

The chain joins TRBV13 to TRBJ1-5; 7 bases align to TRBD1. CDR1 PRHDT and CDR2 FYEKMQ come from the germline V gene (reference sequence). The CDR3 totals 14 residues. Trimming cost V 5 bases and J 3 bases; bases outside gene matches: 4. CDR3 DNA sequence: TGTGCCAGCAGCCCGGACAGGAACAATCAGCCCCAGCATTTT. This codes for CASSPDRNNQPQHF.

The chain combines TRBV7-9 with TRBJ1-3; D is ambiguous. The germline V gene has CDR1 SEHNR and CDR2 FQNEAQ (reference sequence). V was pared by 4 bases and J by 4 bases, with 8 bases between. The CDR3 length is 13 residues. The chain's CDR3 is CASSYLGGNTIYF. CDR3 DNA: TGTGCCAGCAGCTATTTGGGCGGAAACACCATATATTTT.

The J gene is TRBJ2-7, the V gene TRBV2; 9 bases map to TRBD2. With V trimmed by 3 bases and J by 2 bases, 5 bases remained unmatched. Germline V gives CDR1 SNHLY, CDR2 FYNNEI. This CDR3 has 15 amino acids. In nucleotides, the CDR3 is TGTGCCAGCAGTGATCCAGCGGGGGGTGCCTACGAGCAGTACTTC. Translated: CASSDPAGGAYEQYF.

V usage is TRBV6-1 and J usage is TRBJ1-3; D not certain. CDR1 MNHNS and CDR2 SASEGT come from the germline V gene. The CDR3 has 18 amino acids. V lost 1 base and J lost 0, with 16 bases in between. The CDR3 nucleotides read TGTGCCAGCAGTGAAGATTCGGCCAGGCGAAGCTCTGGAAACACCATATATTTT. The encoded protein is CASSEDSARRSSGNTIYF.

The V call is TRBV19, the J call TRBJ2-2; the D is unclear. The CDR3 covers 12 residues. The germline V gene has CDR1 LNHDA and CDR2 SQIVND (reference sequence). V was clipped by 6 bases and J by 1 base, with 3 bases between them. The CDR3 reads CASRENTGELFF. DNA of the CDR3: TGTGCCAGTAGGGAGAACACCGGGGAGCTGTTTTTT.

This clone is a singleton in its sample. CDR3 residues: CASSVGGASYNEQFF. The CDR3 nucleotides read TGTGCCAGCAGCGTAGGGGGCGCGTCTTACAATGAGCAGTTCTTC. The chain employs TRBV11-1 and TRBJ2-1; TRBD1 matches at 7 bases. Germline loops: CDR1 SGHAT, CDR2 FQDESV (reference sequence). V shed 5 bases, J shed 4 bases, and the junction held 8 bases outside the gene matches. This CDR3 contains 15 residues.

The V and J genes are TRBV7-2 and TRBJ2-3; tentative D call: TRBD2 (5 bases). Germline V gene sequence: CDR1 SGHTA, CDR2 FQGNSA. This CDR3 comprises 14 residues. Trimming removed 5 bases from V and 2 bases from J, with 11 bases in between. For the CDR3, the DNA is TGTGCCAGCAGCCGTGGGAGAACCACAGATACGCAGTATTTT. It codes for CASSRGRTTDTQYF.

This clone was seen just once. The chain has TRBV7-2 and TRBJ2-5; a possible D gene is TRBD2 (6 bases). Germline CDR1 and CDR2: SGHTA and FQGNSA. The CDR3 spans 16 residues. With 2 bases removed from V and 4 bases from J, the gap between germline ends came to 17 bases. The chain's CDR3 is CASSLNFGGRRETQYF. Written as DNA, the CDR3 is TGTGCCAGCAGCTTAAACTTTGGGGGGAGGAGAGAGACCCAGTACTTC.

In its sample, this clone was seen once. The chain couples TRBV11-2 to TRBJ2-2; 8 positions agree with TRBD2. J was trimmed by 1 base and V by 0 bases; bases with no gene match: 7. CDR1 is SGHAT, CDR2 FQNNGV, per germline. This CDR3 has 18 amino acids. This CDR3 is CASSLELGAGENTGELFF. CDR3 sequence (DNA): TGTGCCAGCAGCTTAGAATTAGGAGCGGGGGAGAACACCGGGGAGCTGTTTTTT.

This chain joins TRBV7-2 and TRBJ2-7; D is tentatively TRBD1 or TRBD2 (5 bases each). Germline V CDR1 and CDR2: SGHTA, FQGNSA. This CDR3 contains 10 residues. The CDR3, as DNA: TGTCGGGACGAGTGGTACGAGCAGTACTTC. As protein: CRDEWYEQYF.

The rearrangement links TRBV7-2 to TRBJ2-1, with 8 positions matching TRBD2. The CDR3 sequence is 15 residues long. Per the germline V gene, CDR1 is SGHTA and CDR2 is FQGNSA. J gave up 6 bases and V 2 bases, and 6 bases lay outside the gene matches. The CDR3 protein is CASSLSGGAVNEQFF. Written as DNA, the CDR3 is TGTGCCAGCAGCTTAAGCGGGGGCGCTGTCAATGAGCAGTTCTTC.